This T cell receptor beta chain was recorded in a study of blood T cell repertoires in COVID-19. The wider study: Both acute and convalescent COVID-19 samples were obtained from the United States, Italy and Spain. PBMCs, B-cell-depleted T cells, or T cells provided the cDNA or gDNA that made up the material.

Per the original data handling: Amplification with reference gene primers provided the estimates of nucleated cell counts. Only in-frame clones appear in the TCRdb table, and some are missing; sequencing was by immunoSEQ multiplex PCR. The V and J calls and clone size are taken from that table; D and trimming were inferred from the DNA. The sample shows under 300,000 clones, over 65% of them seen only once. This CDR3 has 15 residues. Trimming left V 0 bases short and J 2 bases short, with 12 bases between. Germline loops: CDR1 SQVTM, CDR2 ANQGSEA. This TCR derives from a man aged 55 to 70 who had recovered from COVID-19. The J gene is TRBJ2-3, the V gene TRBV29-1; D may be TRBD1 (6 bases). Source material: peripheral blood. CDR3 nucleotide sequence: TGCAGCGTTGAAGAGGGCCTGGGGGCCACAGATACGCAGTATTTT. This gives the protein CSVEEGLGATDTQYF.